These 9 T cell receptor beta chains share one sample of origin, sequenced in a study of Ad26.COV2.S vaccination and SARS-CoV-2 variants. Method: immunoSEQ multiplex PCR; TCRdb's copy keeps in-frame clones and lacks some. In the table there are about 320,000 clones, 85% to 90% of which are singletons. Treatment here: around 19 received Ad26.COV2.S at low or high dose, single or two shots; 5 received placebo; per-sample allocation not given. At day 63 after the first vaccine or placebo injection, samples were drawn. The input for sequencing was peripheral blood, taken in a trial of Ad26.COV2.S vaccine versus placebo. Every receptor here comes from a person between 18 and 59 years old who received the Ad26.COV2.S COVID-19 vaccine or a placebo.

V usage is TRBV24-1 and J usage is TRBJ2-2; 8 bases agree with TRBD1. The CDR3 covers 16 residues. The V gene end was trimmed by 4 bases and the J gene end by 2 bases; junction bases not matched to a gene: 5. Germline V gene data show CDR1 as KGHDR and CDR2 as SFDVKD. The CDR3: CATSDSGQANTGELFF. The CDR3 region has the DNA TGTGCCACCAGTGACTCGGGACAGGCAAACACCGGGGAGCTGTTTTTT.

The chain recombines TRBV6-5 with TRBJ1-6; 9 bases match TRBD1. The CDR3 sequence is 13 residues long. Losses at the gene ends were 6 bases for V and 6 bases for J; bases not matched to a gene: 0. Looked up from germline, CDR1 is MNHEY and CDR2 is SVGAGI. The CDR3 here is CASRGQGNSPLHF. Here the CDR3 DNA reads TGTGCCAGCAGGGGACAGGGTAATTCACCCCTCCACTTT.

The CDR3 DNA follows: TGCGCCAGCAGGGGGACAGGGCTTCCCTACAATGAGCAGTTCTTC. Protein: CASRGTGLPYNEQFF. The V call is TRBV5-1, the J call TRBJ2-1, with 9 bases that match TRBD1. V lost 5 bases, J lost 2 bases, and 5 bases stayed unmatched. The CDR3 runs 15 residues. Germline CDR1 SGHRS, CDR2 YFSETQ.

The chain combines TRBV4-1 with TRBJ1-5; D may be TRBD1 (5 bases). Trimming cost V 1 base and J 4 bases, with 8 bases left between them. This CDR3 is built from 14 residues. CDR1 and CDR2 from the germline V gene are MGHRA and YSYEKL. The CDR3 bases are TGCGCCAGCAGCCAAGCAGGGATAAATCAGCCCCAGCATTTT. Protein sequence: CASSQAGINQPQHF.

The count of this clone is one. CDR3 coding DNA: TGTGCCAGCAGCCAAGTAGGAGCGGAGACCCAGTACTTC. It specifies CASSQVGAETQYF. The genes are TRBV3-1 (or the pseudogene TRBV3-2) and TRBJ2-5; D not resolved. CDR1 and CDR2 (germline): LGHDT, YNNKEL (reference sequence). V gave up 1 base and J gave up 5 bases, with 8 bases separating them. This CDR3 spans 13 amino acids.

The CDR3 sequence is CASSDGDEQFF. CDR3 nucleotides: TGTGCCAGCAGCGACGGAGATGAGCAGTTCTTC. The genes are TRBV6-2 or TRBV6-3 and TRBJ2-1; D call uncertain. The V end lost 6 bases, the J end lost 8 bases, and 8 bases lay between the germline ends. Germline CDR1 reads MNHEY; CDR2 reads SVGEGT. CDR3 length: 11 amino acids.

This chain links TRBV6-2 or TRBV6-3 with TRBJ2-5; D gene unclear. The CDR3 is 13 residues long. CDR1 MNHEY and CDR2 SVGEGT come from the germline V gene. With 6 bases removed from V and 1 base from J, the gap between germline ends came to 9 bases. The DNA for the CDR3 is TGTGCCAGCAGCCGCTGGGGCCAAGAGACCCAGTACTTC. The encoded protein is CASSRWGQETQYF.

The CDR3: CASSSELAGVTNTQYF. CDR3 coding DNA: TGTGCCAGCAGCTCAGAGTTAGCGGGAGTGACCAATACGCAGTATTTT. This rearrangement joins TRBV5-4 to TRBJ2-3, with 9 bases fitting TRBD2. In germline, CDR1 is SGHNT, CDR2 YYREEE (reference sequence). V lost 3 bases, J lost 7 bases, and 12 bases stayed unmatched. This CDR3 contains 16 residues.

The rearrangement links TRBV5-1 to TRBJ2-3; 7 bases line up with TRBD2. The CDR3 spans 15 residues. V gave up 4 bases and J gave up 4 bases; unmatched junction bases: 9. The germline V gene encodes CDR1 SGHRS and CDR2 YFSETQ. The CDR3 sequence: CASSPHFGRSDTQYF. The CDR3 DNA reads as TGCGCCAGCAGCCCCCATTTCGGGAGGTCAGATACGCAGTATTTT.